These 27 T cell receptor beta chains share one sample of origin, sequenced in a study of post-analysis software for immune sequencing data. Study-wide findings and caveats: Five or six TRBV segments, TRBV5-6, TRBV5-1 and TRBV20-1 among them, were found more frequent in patients than controls.

Their antigens remain unidentified. TCR beta cDNA libraries had unique molecular identifiers. TCRdb re-analysed the PCR reads in MiXCR, keeping a single row per CDR3 protein. The table has about 540,000 distinct CDR3 sequences, roughly 34% seen once. The specimen sequenced was blood. All receptors derive from a girl between 2 and 17 years old with multiple sclerosis.

This clonotype appeared a single time. V and J are TRBV2 and TRBJ1-1, with TRBD1 matching 8 bases. CDR1 and CDR2 (germline): SNHLY, FYNNEI. CDR3 length: 16 amino acids. The J segment lost 5 bases and the V segment lost 5 bases, leaving 13 bases of the junction unmatched. The CDR3 sequence: CASSPDSGTGGTEAFF. The CDR3 DNA sequence: TGTGCCAGCAGTCCTGACTCCGGGACAGGAGGGACTGAAGCTTTCTTT.

J is TRBJ1-2 and V is TRBV3-1; D is perhaps TRBD1 (6 bases). CDR1 is LGHDT, CDR2 YNNKEL, per germline (reference sequence). The CDR3 runs to 13 residues. Trimming cost V 8 bases and J 1 base, with 11 bases left between them. Written as DNA, the CDR3 is TGTGCCAGCCGGGACACGAATAACTATGGCTACACCTTC. Its protein product is CASRDTNNYGYTF.

This clonotype was counted only a few times. The chain employs TRBV7-6 and TRBJ2-1; tentatively, D is TRBD1 or TRBD2 (6 bases each). V was shortened by 5 bases and J by 7 bases, with 18 bases between the two germline ends. The germline gives CDR1 SGHVS, CDR2 FNYEAQ. The CDR3 length is 15 residues. CDR3 nucleotide sequence: TGTGCCAGCAGCACCCGTTACGGGGGCGGGAATGAGCAGTTCTTC. Translating it yields CASSTRYGGGNEQFF.

There are a few counts of this clonotype. The genes are TRBV28 and TRBJ2-1; possible D gene TRBD1, 5 bases. There are 15 residues in the CDR3. Trimming pared 3 bases from V and 2 bases from J, leaving 11 bases between. Germline V lookup: CDR1 MDHEN, CDR2 SYDVKM. The CDR3 protein is CASSLWSGTYNEQFF. The CDR3 bases are TGTGCCAGCAGTTTGTGGTCAGGGACCTACAATGAGCAGTTCTTC.

This clonotype has a count of ten or more. The V and J genes are TRBV6-1 and TRBJ2-7; D perhaps matches TRBD1 (6 bases). The CDR3 contains 16 residues. Germline-derived CDR1 and CDR2 are MNHNS and SASEGT. The ends were cut back, 6 bases at V and 7 bases at J, with 25 bases in the middle. Here the CDR3 reads CASRGTGIAQSGEQYF. The CDR3 nucleotides are TGTGCCAGCAGGGGTACAGGGATAGCCCAATCGGGAGAGCAGTACTTC.

This chain links TRBV29-1 with TRBJ2-2; maybe TRBD2 (6 bases). Germline V gene data show CDR1 as SQVTM and CDR2 as ANQGSEA. The CDR3 consists of 15 residues. Trimming shortened V by 7 bases and J by 3 bases, and 18 bases separated the two germline ends. The chain's CDR3 is CSAGAALAHTGELFF. In nucleotides, the CDR3 is TGCAGCGCCGGGGCAGCACTAGCCCACACCGGGGAGCTGTTTTTT.

Points on this clonotype: The junction does not match germline at one end; this may be a read error. The chain recombines TRBV7-9 with TRBJ2-5; either TRBD1 or TRBD2 may fit D (5 bases each). Germline values: CDR1 SEHNR, CDR2 FQNEAQ (reference sequence). This CDR3 region has 14 residues. The CDR3 spells CASSSGDGKETQYF. The CDR3 DNA reads as TGCGCCAGCAGCTCTGGGGACGGGAAAGAGACCCAGTACTTC.

This clonotype turned up a few times. The CDR3 protein is CASSYGPSRTNEKLFF. The CDR3 DNA follows: TGTGCCAGCAGTTACGGACCCAGCAGAACTAATGAAAAACTGTTTTTT. The V call is TRBV6-6, the J call TRBJ1-4; no clear D gene. Germline V gives CDR1 MNHNY, CDR2 SVGAGI (reference sequence). The CDR3 is 16 residues long. V dropped 2 bases and J dropped 1 base, with 11 bases sitting between them.

About this clonotype itself: Because it lacks the conserved phenylalanine or tryptophan at the end, this CDR3 is likely a read error. The J gene is TRBJ2-1, the V gene TRBV5-1; 11 nucleotides align to TRBD1. The CDR3 covers 16 residues. Trimming at V came to 6 bases and at J to 5 bases, leaving 10 bases not matched to a gene. In germline, CDR1 is SGHRS, CDR2 YFSETQ. DNA of the CDR3: TGCGCCAGCAACCAGGGGACAGGGGGAATCAACAATGAGCAGTTCTGC. It specifies CASNQGTGGINNEQFC.

The V call is TRBV7-9, the J call TRBJ2-7; no firm D call. The CDR3 runs 14 residues. V lost 7 bases, J lost 6 bases, and 19 bases lay in between. Germline V lookup: CDR1 SEHNR, CDR2 FQNEAQ (reference sequence). As DNA, the CDR3 is TGTGCCAGCACCTCAACCCCCCGGGTTGGCGAGCAGTACTTC. Translating it yields CASTSTPRVGEQYF. The whole variable domain, filled in from reference TRBV7-9 and TRBJ2-7, reads DTGVSQNPRHKITKRGQNVTFRCDPISEHNRLYWYRQTLGQGPEFLTYFQNEAQLEKSRLLSDRFSAERPKGSFSTLEIQRTEQGDSAMYLCASTSTPRVGEQYFGPGTRLTVT.

The V gene is TRBV4-1, the J gene TRBJ2-4; D unclear. V gave up 4 bases and J gave up 5 bases, with 12 bases separating them. This CDR3 is built from 14 residues. Germline assignment: CDR1 MGHRA and CDR2 YSYEKL. In nucleotides, the CDR3 is TGCGCCAGCAGCCTCCTGGGCCTACAAAACATTCAGTACTTC. Translating gives CASSLLGLQNIQYF.

The chain links TRBV10-3 to TRBJ1-1; 7 bases line up with TRBD1. The CDR3 sequence is 16 residues long. The junction had 17 bases not matched to a gene; V was cut back by 10 bases and J by 3 bases. The V gene's germline CDR1 is ENHRY and CDR2 SYGVKD. CDR3 region: CATLDRRGVEHTEAFF. CDR3 in DNA: TGTGCCACACTGGACAGGCGCGGGGTCGAGCACACTGAAGCTTTCTTT.

The chain uses TRBV29-1 and TRBJ1-2; D perhaps matches TRBD1 (5 bases). The CDR3 runs 15 residues. In germline, CDR1 is SQVTM, CDR2 ANQGSEA. V was clipped by 5 bases and J by 0 bases, with 16 bases between them. This CDR3 reads CSVSQGRGSNYGYTF. The CDR3 bases are TGCAGCGTTTCTCAGGGAAGGGGCTCTAACTATGGCTACACCTTC.

This clonotype has only a few counts. In nucleotides, the CDR3 is TGTGCCAGCAGGAACACCGCGGGGGCCGCGGCAGGGCCCCAAGAGACCCAGTACTTC. Its translation is CASRNTAGAAAGPQETQYF. J is TRBJ2-5 and V is TRBV12-3 or TRBV12-4; D possibly corresponds to TRBD2 (7 bases). With 6 bases removed from V and 1 base from J, the gap between germline ends came to 27 bases. The CDR3 loop spans 19 amino acids.

This clonotype has only a few counts. The V gene is TRBV6-5, the J gene TRBJ1-4; D call uncertain. The CDR3 contains 16 residues. Trimming cost V 0 bases and J 8 bases, with 16 bases left between them. Per germline, CDR1 MNHEY and CDR2 SVGAGI. The chain's CDR3 is CASSYSSRGFGEKLFF. The CDR3 DNA follows: TGTGCCAGCAGTTACTCGAGTAGAGGGTTCGGAGAAAAACTGTTTTTT.

This clonotype was observed a single time. The CDR3 DNA follows: TGCGCCAGCAGCTTGGATATCGGGAACACCGGGGAGCTGTTTTTT. Amino acid sequence: CASSLDIGNTGELFF. The V gene is TRBV5-1, the J gene TRBJ2-2; D is undetermined. The germline gives CDR1 SGHRS, CDR2 YFSETQ. The length of the CDR3 is 15 residues. Trimming shortened V by 0 bases and J by 1 base, and 7 bases separated the two germline ends.

This chain uses TRBV29-1 with TRBJ1-2, with D perhaps matching TRBD1 (6 bases). V shed 7 bases and J shed 4 bases, with 13 bases lying between them. Germline V gene data show CDR1 as SQVTM and CDR2 as ANQGSEA. CDR3 size: 12 residues. CDR3 in amino acids: CSAPGEGYGYTF. The CDR3 DNA follows: TGCAGCGCGCCAGGGGAAGGCTATGGCTACACCTTC.

The chain combines TRBV5-5 with TRBJ2-1, with TRBD1 matching over 8 bases. Trimming took 0 bases from V and 0 from J; bases not matched to a gene: 17. The CDR3 extends over 21 amino acids. The germline CDR1 and CDR2 sequences are SGHKS and YYEKEE (reference sequence). CDR3 sequence reads: CASSLAILDRVIPSSYNEQFF. The DNA for the CDR3 is TGTGCCAGCAGCTTGGCCATTTTGGACAGGGTTATCCCTAGCTCCTACAATGAGCAGTTCTTC.

This clonotype turned up a few times. This chain uses TRBV28 with TRBJ1-4, with a tentative D call TRBD1 (6 bases). The CDR3 has 14 amino acids. V lost 5 bases to trimming and J lost 5 bases, with 12 bases between them. Germline CDR1 MDHEN, CDR2 SYDVKM. The CDR3 coding sequence is TGTGCCAGCAGTGTGGGGGCAGGGAATGAAAAACTGTTTTTT. Translation: CASSVGAGNEKLFF.

This chain connects TRBV15 to TRBJ1-1; D not resolved. The CDR3 consists of 16 residues. Germline CDR1 reads LNHNV; CDR2 reads YYDKDF (reference sequence). V was cut by 0 bases and J by 4 bases, with 15 bases left in between. The CDR3 sequence is CATSRDRRPGPTEAFF. CDR3 DNA: TGTGCCACCAGCAGAGATAGGCGGCCAGGTCCCACTGAAGCTTTCTTT.

Only a few counts were recorded for this clonotype. This rearrangement joins TRBV4-1 to TRBJ1-2; no clear D. The CDR3 sequence is 12 residues long. The ends were cut back, 2 bases at V and 8 bases at J, with 9 bases in the middle. Germline V gene lookup returns CDR1 MGHRA and CDR2 YSYEKL. The CDR3 sequence is CASSQRGRGYTF. For the CDR3, the DNA is TGCGCCAGCAGCCAACGCGGGCGAGGCTACACCTTC.

This clonotype has ten or more counts. This rearrangement joins TRBV29-1 to TRBJ2-7, with unresolved D. Trimming shortened V by 4 bases and J by 0 bases, and 10 bases separated the two germline ends. Germline V gene sequence: CDR1 SQVTM, CDR2 ANQGSEA. The CDR3 runs 13 residues. The CDR3 region has the DNA TGCAGCGTTGGGAGCCGCTTCTCCTACGAGCAGTACTTC. Its protein product is CSVGSRFSYEQYF.

The J gene is TRBJ1-4, the V gene TRBV20-1; TRBD1 aligns across 7 bases. CDR1 and CDR2 from the germline V gene are DFQATT and SNEGSKA (reference sequence). This CDR3 comprises 15 residues. V lost 1 base to trimming and J lost 4 bases; unmatched junction nucleotides: 6. CDR3 sequence (DNA): TGCAGTGCTAGAGGGAAGGGGGCAGTTAATGAAAAACTGTTTTTT. This codes for CSARGKGAVNEKLFF.

This clonotype was counted a few times. V and J are TRBV12-3 or TRBV12-4 and TRBJ2-3; D unclear. V shed 4 bases and J shed 3 bases, with 5 bases lying between them. The CDR3 is made up of 12 amino acids. The DNA for the CDR3 is TGTGCCAGCAGTTACTTGACAGATACGCAGTATTTT. It encodes CASSYLTDTQYF.

CDR3 protein: CASSSPRTVHLDTQYF. DNA for the CDR3: TGTGCCAGCAGCTCTCCGCGGACGGTCCACTTAGATACGCAGTATTTT. This chain joins TRBV21-1 and TRBJ2-3. TRBV21-1 has pseudogene status. The CDR3 consists of 16 residues.

This clonotype has just a few counts. The chain couples TRBV5-1 to TRBJ2-1, with 10 bases that match TRBD1. Germline V gene lookup returns CDR1 SGHRS and CDR2 YFSETQ. V dropped 4 bases and J dropped 3; count of bases not matched to a gene: 7. The CDR3 has 16 amino acids. In nucleotides, the CDR3 is TGCGCCAGCAGCATGCCAGGGACAGGGGTCTACAATGAGCAGTTCTTC. Protein product: CASSMPGTGVYNEQFF.

This clonotype appeared a few times. J is TRBJ1-1 and V is TRBV7-9, with D perhaps matching TRBD1 (5 bases). Germline-derived CDR1 and CDR2 are SEHNR and FQNEAQ (reference sequence). Trimming took 5 bases from V and 11 from J, leaving 15 bases between them. This CDR3 has 12 amino acids. The CDR3 nucleotides read TGTGCCAGCAGCCTAAATTTCAGGGATGCTTTCTTT. Its translation: CASSLNFRDAFF.